The sample holds a few counts of the clone carrying this T cell receptor beta chain. The data were obtained in a study of blood T cells in healthy people across ages. A second PCR of about 7 to 12 cycles used a sample-barcoded 5' primer and a J-beta primer mix. TCRdb recomputed calls from the 5' RACE reads with MiXCR, one row per CDR3 protein. Altogether 1,800,000 or so distinct CDR3 sequences are present, more than 35% being singletons, with the ten largest covering about 23%. The sequencing sample was made of blood. The clonotype was recovered from a human donor in good health.

Written as DNA, the CDR3 is TGTGCCAGCAGCTTTCCCCAGTATAACTATGGCTACACCTTC. This encodes CASSFPQYNYGYTF. V is TRBV7-2 and J is TRBJ1-2; D is undetermined. The germline CDR1 and CDR2 sequences are SGHTA and FQGNSA. The ends were cut back, 3 bases at V and 1 base at J, with 9 bases in the middle. The CDR3 contains 14 residues. The full variable domain, its missing parts supplied by reference TRBV7-2 and TRBJ1-2, is GAGVSQSPSNKVTEKGKDVELRCDPISGHTALYWYRQSLGQGLEFLIYFQGNSAPDKSGLPSDRFSAERTGGSVSTLTIQRTQQEDSAVYLCASSFPQYNYGYTFGSGTRLTVV.